Sequencing of this T cell receptor (beta chain) was carried out in a study of cytomegalovirus exposure and HLA in healthy donors. Study as a whole: T cells numbering about 180 million yielded 90 million to 140 million unique TCR beta sequences in an earlier analysis. The study's findings and limits: By a later analysis, the bulk of CMV-associated TCR beta chains appeared HLA-restricted. Reports showed the classifier diagnosing cytomegalovirus status with high specificity and sensitivity.

Comments on this clone: Its antigen is not known.

The V gene's germline CDR1 is MNHEY and CDR2 SMNVEV (reference sequence). Trimming removed 5 bases from V and 9 bases from J, with 14 bases in between. The length of the CDR3 is 13 residues. Researchers ran the PCR with 60 Vbeta and 13 Jbeta primers. TCRdb's copy holds only in-frame clones and misses some; the assay was immunoSEQ multiplex PCR. The sample lists approximately 110,000 clones; over 75% were seen once. Sequencing was carried out using PBMCs. V is TRBV27 and J is TRBJ2-1, with D unresolved. The TCR was taken from a human donor in good health. CDR3 amino acids: CASSPSFSGEQFF. The CDR3 region has the DNA TGTGCCAGCAGTCCCTCCTTTTCCGGTGAGCAGTTCTTC.